Below are 20 T cell receptor beta chains sequenced from a single sample in a study of blood T cell repertoires in COVID-19. TCRdb keeps only in-frame clones here, not all; method: immunoSEQ multiplex PCR. The sample lists around 210,000 clones, 80% occurring once. Sample: peripheral blood. These TCRs come from a woman in her sixties or seventies with acute or convalescent COVID-19.

This clone has more than one count but fewer than ten. The rearrangement links TRBV30 to TRBJ1-4; TRBD1 is a possible D gene (6 bases). Trimming removed 1 base at V and 8 bases at J, with 17 bases between. This CDR3 has 15 residues. Germline values: CDR1 GTSNPN, CDR2 SVGIG (reference sequence). The CDR3 loop is CAWSAPGTLREKLFF. The CDR3 DNA follows: TGTGCCTGGAGTGCCCCCGGGACATTGAGGGAAAAACTGTTTTTT.

This chain links TRBV7-8 with TRBJ2-7, with a weak D call TRBD1 (5 bases). With 5 bases removed from V and 2 bases from J, the gap between germline ends came to 16 bases. Germline V gene data show CDR1 as SGHVS and CDR2 as FQNEAQ. This CDR3 has 15 amino acids. CDR3 DNA sequence: TGTGCCAGCAGCATTGACGGACATATTACCTACGAGCAGTACTTC. Translated, it gives CASSIDGHITYEQYF.

The V call is TRBV7-9, the J call TRBJ1-1; no firm D call. The V gene lost 1 base and the J gene lost 8 bases, with 11 bases spanning the gap. The CDR3 has 13 residues. Germline CDR1 is SEHNR and CDR2 is FQNEAQ (reference sequence). The CDR3 is CASSLVGGAEAFF. The CDR3 nucleotides read TGTGCCAGCAGCTTAGTTGGAGGAGCCGAAGCTTTCTTT.

CDR3 amino acids: CSASPRLAGGGADTQYF. The CDR3 DNA sequence: TGCAGTGCTAGTCCTCGACTAGCGGGAGGGGGTGCAGATACGCAGTATTTT. This chain joins TRBV20-1 and TRBJ2-3; 14 bases fit TRBD2. CDR3 length equals 17 residues. Germline CDR1 DFQATT, CDR2 SNEGSKA (reference sequence). V gave up 3 bases and J gave up 4 bases; unmatched junction bases: 9.

The gene calls are TRBV6-5 and TRBJ2-3, with a tentative D call TRBD2 (6 bases). The CDR3 length is 13 residues. Germline CDR1 is MNHEY and CDR2 is SVGAGI. V was cut by 6 bases and J by 6 bases, with 13 bases left in between. CDR3 DNA: TGTGCCAGCAGCGCGGGGCCTAGGGATACGCAGTATTTT. Its protein is CASSAGPRDTQYF.

This clone was recorded only once. V and J are TRBV28 and TRBJ2-1; D is possibly TRBD2 (5 bases). The V end lost 5 bases, the J end lost 3 bases, and 11 bases lay between the germline ends. Per germline, CDR1 MDHEN and CDR2 SYDVKM. This CDR3 is built from 14 residues. The CDR3 sequence is CASSLSGSYNEQFF. The DNA of the CDR3 is TGTGCCAGCAGTCTGAGCGGAAGCTACAATGAGCAGTTCTTC. The full variable domain, its missing parts supplied by reference TRBV28 and TRBJ2-1, is DVKVTQSSRYLVKRTGEKVFLECVQDMDHENMFWYRQDPGLGLRLIYFSYDVKMKEKGDIPEGYSVSREKKERFSLILESASTNQTSMYLCASSLSGSYNEQFFGPGTRLTVL.

The sample holds one count of this clone. One end of the junction varies from germline; a read error may be responsible. This chain links TRBV3-1 (or the pseudogene TRBV3-2) with TRBJ2-3, with 8 nucleotides matching TRBD1. The CDR3 extends over 12 amino acids. Germline V gene sequence: CDR1 LGHDT, CDR2 YNNKEL (reference sequence). As DNA, the CDR3 is TGTGCCAGCAGCCCTGGACAGGGTTACATGAATTTT. This translates into CASSPGQGYMNF.

V and J are TRBV2 and TRBJ2-3; 13 nucleotides match TRBD2. V lost 8 bases, J lost 6 bases, and 5 bases stayed unmatched. The CDR3 has 14 amino acids. Germline CDR1 reads SNHLY; CDR2 reads FYNNEI. This chain's CDR3 is CASLGLAGVDTQYF. The CDR3 DNA is TGTGCCAGCCTTGGACTAGCGGGAGTTGATACGCAGTATTTT.

This clone has more than one count but fewer than ten. The chain joins TRBV30 to TRBJ2-1; D ambiguous. Germline CDR1 and CDR2: GTSNPN and SVGIG (reference sequence). This CDR3 comprises 13 residues. V dropped 0 bases and J dropped 5 bases, with 8 bases sitting between them. CDR3 DNA: TGTGCCTGGAGTGTGCGGCAGAACAATGAGCAGTTCTTC. This gives the protein CAWSVRQNNEQFF.

The chain combines TRBV19 with TRBJ1-2; 8 positions match TRBD1. Germline CDR1 and CDR2: LNHDA and SQIVND (reference sequence). The CDR3 is 17 residues long. Unmatched junction bases numbered 16, after V lost 3 bases and J lost 7 bases. For the CDR3, the DNA is TGTGCCAGTAGTATTTTAAGCGGACAGGGCCGTGAACGTGGCTACACCTTC. This sequence encodes CASSILSGQGRERGYTF.

The chain uses TRBV11-2 and TRBJ2-2, with a weak D call TRBD1 (6 bases). CDR1 and CDR2 (germline): SGHAT, FQNNGV. This CDR3 has 16 residues. Trimming removed 1 base from V and 4 bases from J, with 13 bases in between. CDR3 in amino acids: CASSLGGGVVTGELFF. As DNA, the CDR3 is TGTGCCAGCAGCTTAGGAGGGGGAGTAGTCACCGGGGAGCTGTTTTTT.

The V and J genes are TRBV19 and TRBJ1-3; D gene uncertain. The CDR3 consists of 16 residues. Germline values: CDR1 LNHDA, CDR2 SQIVND (reference sequence). V lost 1 base, J lost 0 bases, and 10 bases lay in between. The CDR3 region is CASSIVGRSSGNTIYF. DNA for the CDR3: TGTGCCAGTAGTATAGTTGGCCGAAGCTCTGGAAACACCATATATTTT.

The CDR3 nucleotides read TGTGCCAGCAGTGACGCACAGGGGTCCTACGAGCAGTACTTC. Encoded protein: CASSDAQGSYEQYF. V and J are TRBV6-1 and TRBJ2-7; TRBD1 matches 7 bases. The CDR3 consists of 14 residues. Trimming removed 3 bases from V and 1 base from J; junction bases left unmatched: 3. The germline V gene has CDR1 MNHNS and CDR2 SASEGT.

The V gene is TRBV4-1, the J gene TRBJ1-2; 9 nucleotides line up with TRBD1. Germline trimming cut 7 bases from V and 2 bases from J; bases unmatched to any gene: 5. The CDR3 has 14 amino acids. Germline V CDR1 and CDR2: MGHRA, YSYEKL. CDR3 protein: CASTYGTGNYGYTF. CDR3 nucleotides: TGCGCCAGCACCTACGGGACAGGGAACTATGGCTACACCTTC.

The chain employs TRBV6-5 and TRBJ2-7; D might be TRBD2 (6 bases). CDR3 length: 14 amino acids. CDR1 is MNHEY, CDR2 SVGAGI, per germline. Between the trimmed V and J ends, which lost 4 bases and 0 bases, there was a span of 10 bases. The CDR3 DNA reads TGTGCCAGCAGTTGGACCGGGAGCTCCTACGAGCAGTACTTC. Amino acid sequence: CASSWTGSSYEQYF.

This clone has only one observation. J is TRBJ2-7 and V is TRBV6-6; D may be TRBD2 (6 bases). CDR1 and CDR2 from the germline V gene are MNHNY and SVGAGI (reference sequence). Trimming pared 4 bases from V and 2 bases from J, leaving 12 bases between. CDR3 length: 14 amino acids. Here the CDR3 reads CASSSMGGAYEQYF. In DNA, the CDR3 is TGTGCCAGCAGTTCCATGGGAGGAGCCTACGAGCAGTACTTC.

The chain uses TRBV28 and TRBJ2-1; 8 bases map to TRBD2. Per the germline V gene, CDR1 is MDHEN and CDR2 is SYDVKM. V lost 0 bases and J lost 10; bases outside the gene matches: 2. The length of the CDR3 is 13 residues. CDR3 loop: CASSLWRGGEQFF. In DNA form, the CDR3 reads TGTGCCAGCAGTTTATGGCGCGGGGGGGAGCAGTTCTTC.

This chain joins TRBV29-1 and TRBJ2-3; 8 bases map to TRBD1. With 6 bases clipped from V and 4 bases from J, the junction kept 3 bases outside the gene matches. Germline V gives CDR1 SQVTM, CDR2 ANQGSEA. The CDR3 consists of 12 residues. CDR3 bases: TGCAGCGTCACAGGGGGTCCAGATACGCAGTATTTT. Its translation is CSVTGGPDTQYF.

V is TRBV2 and J is TRBJ2-1, with a tentative D call TRBD2 (6 bases). V shed 7 bases and J shed 9 bases, with 13 bases lying between them. In germline, CDR1 is SNHLY, CDR2 FYNNEI. The CDR3 covers 12 residues. The CDR3 loop is CASMRLDLEQFF. In DNA form, the CDR3 reads TGTGCCAGCATGAGACTAGATCTTGAGCAGTTCTTC.

The chain has TRBV6-1 and TRBJ2-7, with 10 nucleotides matching TRBD1. Germline CDR1 MNHNS, CDR2 SASEGT. The CDR3 extends over 15 amino acids. The V gene end was trimmed by 0 bases and the J gene end by 4 bases; junction bases not matched to a gene: 3. CDR3 sequence reads: CASSEAGTGVYEQYF. Written as DNA, the CDR3 is TGTGCCAGCAGTGAAGCGGGGACAGGGGTGTACGAGCAGTACTTC.